Included here is one T cell receptor beta chain sequence, with context. The antigen remains undetermined. In the PCR, 60 Vbeta and 13 Jbeta primers were used. Measured with immunoSEQ multiplex PCR; TCRdb has only the in-frame clones, and not every one. The sample includes around 280,000 clones, around nine tenths of them seen just once. This sample is drawn from a study of cytomegalovirus exposure and HLA in healthy donors. This CDR3 has 12 residues. Trimming removed 6 bases at V and 7 bases at J, with 12 bases between. CDR1 is SEHNR and CDR2 is FQNEAQ in the germline V gene (reference sequence). Study-wide points: The study flagged some 170 TCR beta chains as cytomegalovirus-associated. A few CMV-associated chains proved CMV antigen-specific in vitro.

The chain couples TRBV7-9 to TRBJ1-1; possibly TRBD1 for D (6 bases). The TCR was taken from a woman aged 18-29 years in good health and CMV-seronegative. The sample taken for sequencing was PBMCs. CDR3 bases: TGTGCCAGCAGGTCAGGACAGAGTGAAGCTTTCTTT. Its translation is CASRSGQSEAFF.